This TCR beta chain emerged from a study of T-cell reconstitution after alpha-beta-depleted transplantation in children. This clonotype was counted once. The target antigen is unknown. This CDR3 contains 15 residues. Germline V gene lookup returns CDR1 SGHRS and CDR2 YFSETQ. Trimming removed 1 base from V and 8 bases from J, with 16 bases in between. Unique molecular identifiers were used to barcode this TCRbeta library. TCRdb processed the PCR reads anew with MiXCR; each CDR3 protein has one entry. The sample contains some 840,000 distinct CDR3 sequences, roughly 16% of which appear only once. Study-level results: Certain patients had high TCRbeta diversity at day 60, and it came from recipient T cells and thymic progenitors that survived. Several hundred expanded graft clones reportedly were the source of alpha-beta T cells about two months after transplant. Among T cells one year after transplant, newly produced cells accounted for most counts and diversity.

The chain recombines TRBV5-1 with TRBJ2-1; D is ambiguous. Material: PBMCs, mostly from graft donor cells, obtained 360 days after TCRalphabeta/CD19-depleted stem cell transplant. The sequence came from a male patient younger than 18 who had a stem cell transplant for acute lymphoblastic leukemia, so the T cells may come from the graft donor. The CDR3: CASSLWIAKEYEQFF. The CDR3, as DNA: TGCGCCAGCAGCTTGTGGATAGCCAAGGAGTATGAGCAGTTCTTC. Complete variable domain (other parts from reference TRBV5-1 and TRBJ2-1): KAGVTQTPRYLIKTRGQQVTLSCSPISGHRSVSWYQQTPGQGLQFLFEYFSETQRNKGNFPGRFSGRQFSNSRSEMNVSTLELGDSALYLCASSLWIAKEYEQFFGPGTRLTVL.